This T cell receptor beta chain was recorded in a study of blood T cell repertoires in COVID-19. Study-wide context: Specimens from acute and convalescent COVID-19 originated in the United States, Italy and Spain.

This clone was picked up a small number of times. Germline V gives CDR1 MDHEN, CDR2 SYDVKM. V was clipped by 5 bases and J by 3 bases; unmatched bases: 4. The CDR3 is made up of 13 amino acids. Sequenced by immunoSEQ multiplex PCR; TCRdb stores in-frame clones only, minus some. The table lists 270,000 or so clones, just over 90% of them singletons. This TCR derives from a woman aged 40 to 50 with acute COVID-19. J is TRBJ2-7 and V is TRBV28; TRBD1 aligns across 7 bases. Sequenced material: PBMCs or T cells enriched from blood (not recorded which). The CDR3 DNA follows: TGTGCCAGCAGTAACAGGGGAAACTACGAGCAGTACTTC. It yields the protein CASSNRGNYEQYF. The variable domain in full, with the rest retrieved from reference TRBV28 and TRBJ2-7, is DVKVTQSSRYLVKRTGEKVFLECVQDMDHENMFWYRQDPGLGLRLIYFSYDVKMKEKGDIPEGYSVSREKKERFSLILESASTNQTSMYLCASSNRGNYEQYFGPGTRLTVT.